The present T cell receptor beta chain was sequenced within a study of shared T cell receptors in the human thymus. Clones were sequenced by immunoSEQ multiplex PCR, and TCRdb holds only the in-frame ones, with some missing. Seen here are 700,000 or so clones, approximately 85% observed once, and the top ten hold about 0.011%. Trimming removed 4 bases from V and 7 bases from J, with 15 bases in between. The CDR3 sequence is 13 residues long. Germline assignment: CDR1 SGHRS and CDR2 YFSETQ. The same data also went into a second study, on human thymus T cells. That study adds: Samples came from healthy Finnish infants during open corrective cardiac surgery. Corrective heart surgery yielded the resections from which the thymus tissue came. Usage of V and J genes appeared biased in thymic and blood repertoires. Related studies noted strongly shared thymic repertoires across unrelated people.

This rearrangement joins TRBV5-1 to TRBJ2-7; possibly TRBD1 for D (5 bases). Sequenced material: thymocytes. The origin of this receptor is a girl less than two years old with a congenital heart defect. CDR3 DNA sequence: TGCGCCAGCAGCCCCCGGACATCGGAGGAGCAGTACTTC. Its translation: CASSPRTSEEQYF.